This TCR beta chain was retrieved from a study of blood T cell repertoires in COVID-19. In the original processing: Estimation of nucleated cell counts was performed using reference gene primer amplification. The table came from immunoSEQ multiplex PCR; TCRdb's copy has only in-frame clones and leaves some out. D and trimming were read from the DNA, whereas the V and J calls and clone size are those reported in that table. The sample lists some 140,000 clones; approximately 88% were seen once. Per the germline V gene, CDR1 is SGHAT and CDR2 is FQNNGV. CDR3 length: 17 residues. Trimming cost V 5 bases and J 3 bases; bases outside gene matches: 16.

The receptor was derived from a man aged 35 to 55 with acute COVID-19. Sequenced input: PBMCs or T cells enriched from blood (not recorded which). The rearrangement uses TRBV11-2 and TRBJ2-7, with TRBD2 identical over 7 bases. The CDR3 spells CASSNDGWASGFYEQYF. DNA for the CDR3: TGTGCCAGCAGCAACGATGGTTGGGCTAGCGGATTCTACGAGCAGTACTTC.